The 2 T cell receptor beta chains given below trace back to one sample, sequenced in a study of T cell responses to AZD1222 COVID-19 vaccine. This table comes from immunoSEQ multiplex PCR, and its TCRdb copy is limited to in-frame clones, with some not included. This table holds 95,000 to 150,000 clones, more than 75% found once. The specimen comprised peripheral blood, sampled on day 0 of AZD1222 vaccination. Receptor source: an adult in good health.

V usage is TRBV10-1 and J usage is TRBJ2-3, with 12 nucleotides matching TRBD2. Trimming took 2 bases from V and 3 from J; bases not matched to a gene: 0. Germline-derived CDR1 and CDR2 are WNHNN and SYGVQD (reference sequence). The length of the CDR3 is 15 residues. The CDR3 sequence: CASSEGLAGTDTQYF. CDR3 in DNA: TGCGCCAGCAGTGAGGGACTAGCGGGGACAGATACGCAGTATTTT.

V and J are TRBV6-5 and TRBJ2-7; 10 bases are shared with TRBD2. Trimming removed 0 bases from V and 4 bases from J; junction bases left unmatched: 3. Germline V lookup: CDR1 MNHEY, CDR2 SVGAGI. This CDR3 spans 15 amino acids. The CDR3: CASSYSSGGAYEQYF. CDR3 DNA: TGTGCCAGCAGTTACTCGAGCGGGGGGGCTTACGAGCAGTACTTC.